The rows below give T cell receptor beta chains drawn from one sample of a study of tumor-infiltrating lymphocytes in primary liver carcinoma. Each CDR3 protein gets one entry after TCRdb re-called the multiplex PCR reads with MiXCR. The repertoire holds about 350,000 distinct CDR3 sequences, with approximately 65% as singletons. The sample taken for sequencing was peripheral blood. These receptors originate from a man aged 35 to 55 with primary liver carcinoma and hepatitis B virus infection. Both conserved end residues are part of each CDR3. A D gene is named only where the DNA matches it firmly. Size is stated for part of the rows, as once, few or many counts, or as a class when the clone is expanded.

clone size,D gene,J gene,V gene,CDR3 protein,CDR3 DNA
few,TRBD2,TRBJ2-2,TRBV5-1,CASSLWTSGNTGELFF,TGCGCCAGCAGCTTGTGGACTAGCGGGAACACCGGGGAGCTGTTTTTT
-,-,TRBJ2-1,TRBV11-3,CASSSGLGGDEQFF,TGTGCCAGCAGCTCTGGACTAGGGGGGGATGAGCAGTTCTTC
few,-,TRBJ2-7,TRBV4-2,CASSQGDNSYEQYF,TGTGCCAGCAGCCAAGGAGACAACTCCTACGAGCAGTACTTC
-,TRBD2,TRBJ2-1,TRBV6-4,CASSGTRGHNEQFF,TGTGCCAGCAGCGGGACTAGAGGTCATAATGAGCAGTTCTTC
-,-,TRBJ2-1,TRBV11-2,CASSSNRNRVYNERFF,TGTGCCAGCAGCTCGAACCGGAACAGGGTCTACAATGAGCGGTTCTTC
-,-,TRBJ2-7,TRBV11-2,CASSQLALSSYDQYF,TGTGCCAGCAGCCAACTAGCACTTAGCTCCTACGATCAGTACTTC
-,TRBD1,TRBJ1-3,TRBV6-5,CASSLTGGEGGNTIYF,TGTGCCAGCAGCTTGACAGGGGGCGAGGGGGGAAACACCATATATTTT
few,-,TRBJ2-7,TRBV5-1,CASSYHRGNYEQYF,TGCGCCAGCAGCTACCACCGGGGAAACTACGAGCAGTACTTC
-,-,TRBJ2-7,TRBV11-2,CVSSLIPGLSYEQYF,TGTGTCAGCAGCCTAATTCCGGGACTGTCCTACGAGCAGTACTTC
-,-,TRBJ1-1,TRBV10-3,CAISRTRLGEGVTAFF,TGTGCCATCAGCCGAACCAGATTAGGTGAGGGAGTGACAGCTTTCTTT
many,-,TRBJ2-1,TRBV6-1,CASSEAHNEQFF,TGTGCCAGCAGTGAGGCTCACAATGAGCAGTTCTTC
many,-,TRBJ2-3,TRBV10-3,CAISMDTDTQYF,TGTGCCATCAGTATGGATACAGATACGCAGTATTTT
few,-,TRBJ2-3,TRBV24-1,CATRGGDTQYF,TGTGCCACGAGGGGTGGAGATACGCAGTATTTT
-,-,TRBJ2-7,TRBV4-3,CASSQVIRERSYEQHF,TGCGCCAGCAGCCAAGTCATACGCGAGAGGAGTTACGAGCAGCACTTC
-,TRBD2,TRBJ2-7,TRBV7-9,CASSPTLGGSYEQYF,TGTGCCAGCAGCCCTACACTGGGCGGGAGCTACGAGCAGTACTTC
-,TRBD2,TRBJ2-1,TRBV4-3,CASSQVGGTSGFNEQFF,TGCGCCAGCAGCCAAGTAGGCGGGACTAGCGGATTCAATGAGCAGTTCTTC
-,-,TRBJ1-5,TRBV12-3/TRBV12-4,CASSFRASEQPQHF,TGTGCCAGCAGTTTCAGGGCGTCGGAGCAGCCCCAGCATTTT
once,TRBD2,TRBJ2-1,TRBV28,CACSFAGLAGLSSYNEQFF,TGTGCCTGCAGTTTTGCGGGACTAGCGGGATTGAGCTCCTACAATGAGCAGTTCTTC
-,-,TRBJ2-1,TRBV19,CASSRVVTYEQFF,TGTGCCAGTAGTCGGGTGGTGACATATGAGCAGTTCTTC
-,-,TRBJ2-3,TRBV6-1,CASSEPLPRRGTVTDMQYF,TGTGCCAGCAGTGAACCTTTGCCCAGGAGAGGGACCGTGACAGATATGCAGTATTTT
few,-,TRBJ2-7,TRBV6-5,CANNRGGQSYEQYF,TGTGCCAACAACAGGGGGGGGCAAAGCTACGAGCAGTACTTC
once,-,TRBJ2-2,TRBV4-2,CASSQVTGGNTGELFF,TGTGCCAGCAGCCAAGTGACGGGCGGGAACACCGGGGAGCTGTTTTTT
-,-,TRBJ2-5,TRBV29-1,CSIVTGLLYQETQYF,TGCAGCATCGTCACAGGGTTATTGTACCAAGAGACCCAGTACTTC
few,TRBD1,TRBJ2-7,TRBV5-5,CASSFLGQGLGEQYF,TGTGCCAGCAGCTTCCTGGGACAGGGCCTAGGGGAGCAGTACTTC
-,-,TRBJ1-2,TRBV11-2,CDSSLEQDLESYTF,TGTGACAGCAGCTTAGAGCAGGACCTAGAGAGCTACACCTTC
few,-,TRBJ2-7,TRBV6-1,CVSSASSYEQYF,TGTGTCAGCAGTGCTAGCTCCTACGAGCAGTACTTC
-,TRBD1,TRBJ2-3,TRBV11-2,CASSLVGPTGGIDMQYF,TGTGCCAGCAGCTTAGTGGGACCTACAGGGGGTATTGATATGCAGTATTTT
many,-,TRBJ2-1,TRBV12-3/TRBV12-4,CASSPHTGNEQFF,TGTGCCAGCAGTCCCCACACCGGCAATGAGCAGTTCTTC
many,-,TRBJ2-1,TRBV11-2,CASSKGGDNEQFF,TGTGCCAGCAGCAAAGGCGGGGACAATGAGCAGTTCTTC
few,-,TRBJ2-2,TRBV24-1,CATSDSSGVNTGELFF,TGTGCCACCAGTGATAGCTCCGGGGTGAACACCGGGGAGCTGTTTTTT
-,-,TRBJ2-7,TRBV5-5,CASSLRLTPYYEQYF,TGTGCCAGCAGCTTGCGACTAACACCCTACTACGAGCAGTACTTC
-,-,TRBJ2-1,TRBV11-2,CASSSWVGRYNEQFF,TGTGCTAGCAGCTCCTGGGTCGGGAGATACAATGAGCAGTTCTTC
-,TRBD1,TRBJ2-7,TRBV19,CASSTTGYTYEQYF,TGTGCCAGTAGTACGACAGGGTACACCTATGAGCAGTACTTC
-,-,TRBJ2-1,TRBV24-1,CATSDGTGRNYNEQFF,TGTGCCACCAGTGATGGTACAGGGCGGAATTACAATGAGCAGTTCTTC
few,TRBD2,TRBJ2-1,TRBV5-1,CASSLGAGVVNEQFF,TGCGCCAGCAGCTTGGGAGCGGGAGTGGTGAATGAGCAGTTCTTC
-,-,TRBJ2-1,TRBV11-2,CTSSLDEIARLEQFF,TGTACCAGCAGCTTAGACGAGATAGCACGTCTTGAGCAGTTCTTC
-,-,TRBJ2-7,TRBV10-3,CAISGRGRSSYEQYF,TGTGCCATCAGTGGGCGGGGACGAAGCTCCTACGAGCAGTACTTC
-,-,TRBJ1-2,TRBV6-1,CASSEWARENYGYTF,TGTGCCAGCAGTGAATGGGCCAGAGAAAACTATGGCTACACCTTC
-,-,TRBJ2-5,TRBV11-2,CASSIGLTQETQYF,TGTGCCAGCAGCATTGGACTAACACAAGAGACCCAGTACTTC
-,-,TRBJ1-5,TRBV28,CASTGSHKAPQHF,TGTGCCAGCACCGGGTCGCATAAGGCGCCCCAGCATTTT
few,-,TRBJ2-1,TRBV5-4,CASSLALGPTSYNEQFF,TGTGCCAGCAGCTTGGCACTGGGGCCCACTTCCTACAATGAGCAGTTCTTC